The 21 T cell receptor beta chains below come from one sample, sequenced in a study of blood T cell repertoires in COVID-19. Sequencing used immunoSEQ multiplex PCR; TCRdb keeps in-frame clones, though not all of them. Of under 550,000 clones listed, roughly 90% are singletons. Material: peripheral blood. The receptors were gathered from a man aged 18 to 30 with COVID-19, enrolled during active disease.

This chain joins TRBV3-1 (or the pseudogene TRBV3-2) and TRBJ2-1; the D gene is possibly TRBD2 (6 bases). Trimming took off 4 bases at V and 10 bases at J, with 20 bases between the two ends. There are 15 residues in the CDR3. CDR1 is LGHDT and CDR2 is YNNKEL in the germline V gene (reference sequence). The CDR3 sequence is CASSPWGRRAEEQFF. In nucleotides, the CDR3 is TGTGCCAGCAGCCCCTGGGGCAGGAGGGCGGAGGAGCAGTTCTTC.

Of note for this clone: A junction end diverges from the germline sequence, so it may reflect a read error. The rearrangement joins TRBV6-1 to TRBJ2-7; no definite D call. CDR3 length equals 11 residues. CDR1 and CDR2 (germline): MNHNS, SASEGT. CDR3 loop: CASSEETFRSF. DNA of the CDR3: TGTGCCAGCAGTGAAGAGACGTTTCGGAGTTTC.

This rearrangement joins TRBV2 to TRBJ2-7; D is possibly TRBD1 (5 bases). The germline gives CDR1 SNHLY, CDR2 FYNNEI. The ends were cut back, 6 bases at V and 6 bases at J, with 15 bases in the middle. This CDR3 has 13 amino acids. The CDR3 region has the DNA TGTGCCAGCAGACCAAACCTCAGGGTCGAGCAGTACTTC. Translation gives CASRPNLRVEQYF.

The chain couples TRBV11-3 to TRBJ2-2; the match to TRBD2 covers 7 bases. Germline V gene sequence: CDR1 SGHNT, CDR2 YENEEA. The CDR3 extends over 14 amino acids. V lost 5 bases and J lost 2; bases outside the gene matches: 2. The CDR3 is CASSRDYNTGELFF. CDR3 DNA sequence: TGTGCCAGCAGCCGGGACTACAACACCGGGGAGCTGTTTTTT.

The CDR3 DNA follows: TGTGCCAGCAGCTCCCGAACGGGACAGTCAAATGAAAAACTGTTTTTT. Encoded protein: CASSSRTGQSNEKLFF. The V and J genes are TRBV5-4 and TRBJ1-4, with 7 nucleotides matching TRBD1. Germline V gene lookup returns CDR1 SGHNT and CDR2 YYREEE (reference sequence). CDR3 length equals 16 residues. V was clipped by 3 bases and J by 5 bases; unmatched bases: 10.

The CDR3 region has the DNA TGTGCCAGCAGTGAATGGCAGAACACCGGGGAGCTGTTTTTT. Amino acids: CASSEWQNTGELFF. V is TRBV25-1 and J is TRBJ2-2; the D is unclear. V lost 1 base and J lost 1, with 4 bases in between. The CDR3 has 14 residues. Germline V gives CDR1 MGHDK, CDR2 SYGVNS.

In nucleotides, the CDR3 is TGTGCCAGCAGAGTTTCGGGTTACGAGCAGTACTTC. It specifies CASRVSGYEQYF. This chain connects TRBV2 to TRBJ2-7; D is unresolved. The CDR3 is 12 amino acids. V was shortened by 6 bases and J by 4 bases, with 10 bases between the two germline ends. Germline-derived CDR1 and CDR2 are SNHLY and FYNNEI.

This rearrangement joins TRBV5-1 to TRBJ2-7; weak D call: TRBD1 (5 bases). Germline V gives CDR1 SGHRS, CDR2 YFSETQ. This CDR3 comprises 19 residues. V was shortened by 4 bases and J by 5 bases, with 31 bases between the two germline ends. The CDR3 region has the DNA TGCGCCAGCAGCCAACCCCGAGACAGCCGACTTCTAAGGCGAGACGAGCAGTACTTC. Translation: CASSQPRDSRLLRRDEQYF.

V usage is TRBV7-6 and J usage is TRBJ2-2, with 10 bases fitting TRBD2. Unmatched junction bases numbered 7, after V lost 6 bases and J lost 3 bases. The CDR3 is made up of 16 amino acids. CDR1 and CDR2 (germline): SGHVS, FNYEAQ. The CDR3 nucleotides read TGTGCCAGCAGGGGGGCACTAGCGGGGCACACCGGGGAGCTGTTTTTT. The encoded protein is CASRGALAGHTGELFF.

The chain combines TRBV6-6 with TRBJ1-2, with D possibly being TRBD1 (5 bases). Trimming pared 2 bases from V and 7 bases from J, leaving 11 bases between. Germline values: CDR1 MNHNY, CDR2 SVGAGI (reference sequence). The CDR3 covers 13 residues. The CDR3 DNA reads TGTGCCAGCAGTTACGGGCAGGGCGTTGGCTACACCTTC. This encodes CASSYGQGVGYTF.

The CDR3: CSVESQGFGGYTF. The CDR3 DNA sequence: TGCAGCGTTGAAAGTCAGGGATTTGGTGGCTACACCTTC. The chain is built from TRBV29-1 and TRBJ1-2; possible D gene TRBD1, 5 bases. This CDR3 comprises 13 residues. The V end was cut by 2 bases, the J end by 7 bases, with 14 bases between. CDR1 and CDR2 from the germline V gene are SQVTM and ANQGSEA. Together with reference TRBV29-1 and TRBJ1-2, the CDR3 gives the full variable domain: SAVISQKPSRDICQRGTSLTIQCQVDSQVTMMFWYRQQPGQSLTLIATANQGSEATYESGFVIDKFPISRPNLTFSTLTVSNMSPEDSSIYLCSVESQGFGGYTFGSGTRLTVV.

This clone was seen more than once but under ten times. DNA of the CDR3: TGTGCCAGCAGCTTAGATCCAGTTAGACTCACAGATACGCAGTATTTT. Translating it yields CASSLDPVRLTDTQYF. The chain carries TRBV7-9 and TRBJ2-3; D remains ambiguous. Germline CDR1 SEHNR, CDR2 FQNEAQ (reference sequence). V dropped 1 base and J dropped 2 bases, with 13 bases sitting between them. The CDR3 contains 16 residues.

The genes are TRBV5-1 and TRBJ1-4; the match to TRBD1 covers 7 bases. V was clipped by 0 bases and J by 0 bases; unmatched bases: 5. CDR3 length: 17 residues. Germline V lookup: CDR1 SGHRS, CDR2 YFSETQ. The CDR3 DNA is TGCGCCAGCAGCTTGGGAGGGGGCGGCTCAACTAATGAAAAACTGTTTTTT. This encodes CASSLGGGGSTNEKLFF. Based on the CDR3 plus reference TRBV5-1 and TRBJ1-4, the full variable domain is KAGVTQTPRYLIKTRGQQVTLSCSPISGHRSVSWYQQTPGQGLQFLFEYFSETQRNKGNFPGRFSGRQFSNSRSEMNVSTLELGDSALYLCASSLGGGGSTNEKLFFGSGTQLSVL.

The chain combines TRBV4-1 with TRBJ2-1; unclear D gene. Between the trimmed V and J ends, which lost 1 base and 10 bases, there was a span of 5 bases. Germline loops: CDR1 MGHRA, CDR2 YSYEKL. This CDR3 has 11 amino acids. The CDR3 sequence: CASSQGTEQFF. DNA for the CDR3: TGCGCCAGCAGCCAAGGAACAGAGCAGTTCTTC.

This chain connects TRBV6-2 or TRBV6-3 to TRBJ2-7; D may be TRBD2 (7 bases). The CDR3 loop spans 17 amino acids. The germline V gene has CDR1 MNHEY and CDR2 SVGEGT. Trimming removed 2 bases from V and 2 bases from J, with 19 bases in between. CDR3 residues: CASSYPEGGSGPYEQYF. DNA of the CDR3: TGTGCCAGCAGTTACCCCGAGGGGGGGAGCGGTCCCTACGAGCAGTACTTC.

A word on this clone: Germline is not matched at one junction end, which may reflect a read error. The V call is TRBV7-7, the J call TRBJ2-2, with D possibly matching TRBD1 (6 bases). This CDR3 is built from 19 residues. Germline V gene sequence: CDR1 SSHAT, CDR2 FNYEAQ (reference sequence). The CDR3 loop is CASSLDLIGGANPTGELFF. Here the CDR3 DNA reads TGTGCTAGCAGCTTAGACCTTATAGGGGGAGCAAATCCCACCGGGGAGCTGTTTTTT. The full variable domain, in which reference TRBV7-7 and TRBJ2-2 provide the parts outside the CDR3, is GAGVSQSPRYKVTKRGQDVTLRCDPISSHATLYWYQQALGQGPEFLTYFNYEAQPDKSGLPSDRFSAERPEGSISTLTIQRTEQRDSAMYRCASSLDLIGGANPTGELFFGEGSRLTVL.

The chain has TRBV5-1 and TRBJ2-5; 7 bases are a match to TRBD1. V trimming: 4 bases; J trimming: 2 bases; junction bases outside the gene matches: 2. CDR3 length equals 13 residues. Germline V gives CDR1 SGHRS, CDR2 YFSETQ. This CDR3 reads CASSGGQQETQYF. Here the CDR3 DNA reads TGCGCCAGCAGCGGGGGACAGCAAGAGACCCAGTACTTC.

This chain joins TRBV6-5 and TRBJ2-5, with 8 bases aligning to TRBD1. Germline V gene lookup returns CDR1 MNHEY and CDR2 SVGAGI. J lost 4 bases, V lost 5 bases, and 6 bases had no gene match. This CDR3 comprises 14 residues. Written as DNA, the CDR3 is TGTGCCAGCAGTAGCAGGGGGCGGGGAGAGACCCAGTACTTC. Its translation: CASSSRGRGETQYF.

The chain has TRBV19 and TRBJ2-6, with TRBD1 matching 9 bases. The CDR3 length is 17 residues. In germline, CDR1 is LNHDA, CDR2 SQIVND (reference sequence). Trimming took 7 bases from V and 0 from J; bases not matched to a gene: 7. In DNA, the CDR3 is TGTGCCAGTACTTCCGGGACAGGGTTCTCTGGGGCCAACGTCCTGACTTTC. Its translation: CASTSGTGFSGANVLTF.

This clone has a single count. The chain carries TRBV4-2 and TRBJ1-2; D is perhaps TRBD1 (6 bases). Trimming shortened V by 0 bases and J by 8 bases, and 19 bases separated the two germline ends. CDR3 length: 16 amino acids. The germline gives CDR1 LGHNA, CDR2 YNFKEQ. The CDR3 is CASSQDRVGGWGGYTF. The CDR3 DNA sequence: TGTGCCAGCAGCCAAGATCGGGTAGGGGGATGGGGCGGCTACACCTTC.

The chain couples TRBV29-1 to TRBJ1-2; unclear D gene. Trimming pared 6 bases from V and 7 bases from J, leaving 9 bases between. CDR3 length equals 10 residues. Germline V gene data show CDR1 as SQVTM and CDR2 as ANQGSEA. DNA for the CDR3: TGCAGCGTCAAACAGTCTGGCTACACCTTC. This codes for CSVKQSGYTF.